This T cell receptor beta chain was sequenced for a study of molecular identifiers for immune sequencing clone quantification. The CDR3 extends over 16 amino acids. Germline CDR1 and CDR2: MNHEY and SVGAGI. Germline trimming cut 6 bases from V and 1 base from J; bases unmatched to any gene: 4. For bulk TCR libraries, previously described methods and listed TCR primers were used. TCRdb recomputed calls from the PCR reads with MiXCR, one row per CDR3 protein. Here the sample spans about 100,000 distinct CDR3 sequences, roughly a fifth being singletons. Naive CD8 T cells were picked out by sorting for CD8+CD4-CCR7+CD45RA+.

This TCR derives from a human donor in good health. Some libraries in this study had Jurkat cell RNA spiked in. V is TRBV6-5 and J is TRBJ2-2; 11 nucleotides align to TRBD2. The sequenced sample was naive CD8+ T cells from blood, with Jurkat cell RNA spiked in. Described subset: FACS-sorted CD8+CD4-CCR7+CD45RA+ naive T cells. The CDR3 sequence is CASSPLAGENTGELFF. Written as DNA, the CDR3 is TGTGCCAGCAGCCCACTAGCGGGGGAGAACACCGGGGAGCTGTTTTTT.